The 28 T cell receptor beta chains below come from one sample, sequenced in a study of blood T cell repertoires in COVID-19. The method was immunoSEQ multiplex PCR; TCRdb's version includes in-frame clones alone and lacks a portion of them. This table holds tens of thousands of clones, approximately 86% found once. Sequencing was carried out using peripheral blood. The receptor set was obtained from a human donor in a cohort sampled during active COVID-19.

The rearrangement uses TRBV19 and TRBJ1-1; TRBD1 might be the D (5 bases). Germline loops: CDR1 LNHDA, CDR2 SQIVND (reference sequence). With 4 bases removed from V and 1 base from J, the gap between germline ends came to 13 bases. The CDR3 has 15 residues. In DNA, the CDR3 is TGTGCCAGTAGTAAAGGCAGGGCAACGAACACTGAAGCTTTCTTT. Its translation is CASSKGRATNTEAFF. Full variable domain (remainder filled in from reference TRBV19 and TRBJ1-1): DGGITQSPKYLFRKEGQNVTLSCEQNLNHDAMYWYRQDPGQGLRLIYYSQIVNDFQKGDIAEGYSVSREKKESFPLTVTSAQKNPTAFYLCASSKGRATNTEAFFGQGTRLTVV.

The chain couples TRBV28 to TRBJ2-4, with 11 bases fitting TRBD2. V shed 3 bases, J shed 0 bases, and the junction held 10 bases outside the gene matches. This CDR3 spans 19 amino acids. Germline V lookup: CDR1 MDHEN, CDR2 SYDVKM. CDR3 in DNA: TGTGCCAGCAGTTTGCTACTAGCGGGAGCGTCGTTAGCCAAAAACATTCAGTACTTC. Protein product: CASSLLLAGASLAKNIQYF.

The gene calls are TRBV10-2 and TRBJ2-7; D might be TRBD2 (6 bases). The germline V and J ends were trimmed by 6 bases and 10 bases, with 19 bases remaining between them. Germline CDR1 WSHSY, CDR2 SAAADI. The CDR3 consists of 13 residues. The CDR3 DNA is TGCGCCAGCAGCGACCCCATAAGGGACTTACAGTACTTC. Amino acid sequence: CASSDPIRDLQYF.

This chain joins TRBV6-5 and TRBJ2-7; 8 bases are shared with TRBD1. Unmatched junction bases numbered 12, after V lost 5 bases and J lost 6 bases. CDR1 MNHEY and CDR2 SVGAGI come from the germline V gene. This CDR3 has 15 amino acids. CDR3 sequence (DNA): TGTGCCAGCAGTCGCCAGGGGGCGGCGGTTGGCGAGCAGTACTTC. Its protein product is CASSRQGAAVGEQYF.

V gene TRBV7-2 combines with J gene TRBJ2-5, with TRBD2 matching over 16 bases. V dropped 6 bases and J dropped 5; count of bases not matched to a gene: 9. Looked up from germline, CDR1 is SGHTA and CDR2 is FQGNSA. The CDR3 extends over 17 amino acids. The CDR3 DNA sequence: TGTGCCAGCAGATACCCGGGACTAGCGGGAGGGCGGGAGACCCAGTACTTC. Translation: CASRYPGLAGGRETQYF.

The rearrangement joins TRBV6-2 or TRBV6-3 to TRBJ1-1; possibly TRBD1 for D (5 bases). CDR1 is MNHEY and CDR2 is SVGEGT in the germline V gene. This CDR3 comprises 11 residues. The ends were cut back, 5 bases at V and 5 bases at J, with 6 bases in the middle. In nucleotides, the CDR3 is TGTGCCAGCAGTCAGGGAACTGAAGCTTTCTTT. Translation: CASSQGTEAFF.

The genes are TRBV18 and TRBJ2-2; the match to TRBD2 covers 8 bases. This CDR3 has 16 residues. V gave up 3 bases and J gave up 1 base; unmatched junction bases: 4. The V gene's germline CDR1 is KGHSH and CDR2 LQKENI. The CDR3 protein is CASSPTGTRNTGELFF. The CDR3 coding sequence is TGTGCCAGCTCACCCACCGGGACTAGGAACACCGGGGAGCTGTTTTTT.

The chain couples TRBV27 to TRBJ2-7, with 8 positions matching TRBD2. Germline V gene sequence: CDR1 MNHEY, CDR2 SMNVEV (reference sequence). The J segment lost 4 bases and the V segment lost 6 bases, leaving 11 bases of the junction unmatched. This CDR3 spans 15 amino acids. The CDR3 DNA reads as TGTGCCAGCAGCCCGAACTCGGGGGGGCTGTACGAGCAGTACTTC. This codes for CASSPNSGGLYEQYF.

This clone was observed a handful of times. J is TRBJ1-5 and V is TRBV6-5; tentatively, D is TRBD1 (5 bases). The germline V gene encodes CDR1 MNHEY and CDR2 SVGAGI. V was pared by 9 bases and J by 0 bases, with 12 bases between. CDR3 length: 14 amino acids. CDR3 region: CASGGGHSNQPQHF. CDR3 DNA sequence: TGTGCCAGTGGGGGGGGTCATAGCAATCAGCCCCAGCATTTT.

V gene TRBV3-1 (or the pseudogene TRBV3-2) combines with J gene TRBJ2-5; D might be TRBD2 (6 bases). V dropped 7 bases and J dropped 4 bases, with 13 bases sitting between them. The CDR3 spans 13 residues. Per the germline V gene, CDR1 is LGHDT and CDR2 is YNNKEL (reference sequence). CDR3 protein: CASKRGNLETQYF. CDR3 nucleotides: TGTGCCAGCAAACGGGGGAATCTAGAGACCCAGTACTTC.

This clone was picked up a small number of times. The chain joins TRBV18 to TRBJ2-7, with D tentatively TRBD1 (6 bases). This CDR3 region has 15 residues. The germline CDR1 and CDR2 sequences are KGHSH and LQKENI. The V gene lost 1 base and the J gene lost 5 bases, with 15 bases spanning the gap. The CDR3 coding sequence is TGTGCCAGCTCACCACGGGCAGGGGTTCTCGACGAGCAGTACTTC. Its protein is CASSPRAGVLDEQYF.

The chain employs TRBV18 and TRBJ2-3; perhaps TRBD2 as D (6 bases). The germline V and J ends were trimmed by 8 bases and 2 bases, with 20 bases remaining between them. This CDR3 region has 16 residues. The germline CDR1 and CDR2 sequences are KGHSH and LQKENI. CDR3 region: CASHVGGMIYTDTQYF. CDR3 DNA: TGTGCCAGCCATGTTGGAGGGATGATTTACACAGATACGCAGTATTTT.

This chain links TRBV5-1 with TRBJ2-1; the match to TRBD2 covers 11 bases. Germline trimming cut 0 bases from V and 8 bases from J; bases unmatched to any gene: 4. The CDR3 runs to 15 residues. In germline, CDR1 is SGHRS, CDR2 YFSETQ. This CDR3 reads CASSLVAGGPDEQFF. For the CDR3, the DNA is TGCGCCAGCAGCTTGGTAGCGGGAGGGCCTGATGAGCAGTTCTTC.

The chain recombines TRBV19 with TRBJ1-2, with 8 bases aligning to TRBD1. V lost 7 bases, J lost 7 bases, and 14 bases stayed unmatched. Germline lookup yields CDR1 LNHDA and CDR2 SQIVND (reference sequence). The CDR3 spans 15 residues. In DNA form, the CDR3 reads TGTGCCAGTACCCCCTTGACAGGGGCACCCTTTGGCTACACCTTC. Translating it yields CASTPLTGAPFGYTF.

This chain joins TRBV11-2 and TRBJ2-2, with D unresolved. The CDR3 is 16 residues long. The germline V and J ends were trimmed by 1 base and 6 bases, with 15 bases remaining between them. Germline lookup yields CDR1 SGHAT and CDR2 FQNNGV. The CDR3 region is CASSLVSVFGAGELFF. Here the CDR3 DNA reads TGTGCCAGCAGCTTAGTAAGCGTCTTTGGAGCCGGGGAGCTGTTTTTT.

The CDR3 sequence is CASRSTGQSYEQYF. The DNA for the CDR3 is TGTGCCAGCAGGAGTACAGGGCAATCCTACGAGCAGTACTTC. This chain connects TRBV6-5 to TRBJ2-7; TRBD1 might be the D (6 bases). CDR3 length: 14 amino acids. The germline V gene has CDR1 MNHEY and CDR2 SVGAGI. V dropped 6 bases and J dropped 1 base, with 13 bases sitting between them.

This clone was counted only a few times. The chain carries TRBV2 and TRBJ2-1; tentative D call: TRBD2 (6 bases). The V and J ends lost 6 bases and 10 bases respectively, with 22 bases between them. Germline assignment: CDR1 SNHLY and CDR2 FYNNEI. The CDR3 length is 15 residues. Here the CDR3 DNA reads TGTGCCAGCAGGGGAGGCGACAGTCCCCAAGGGGAGCAGTTCTTC. Its translation is CASRGGDSPQGEQFF.

This clone was picked up a small number of times. The chain has TRBV5-1 and TRBJ1-1; D remains ambiguous. Germline CDR1 is SGHRS and CDR2 is YFSETQ. Trimming left V 0 bases short and J 1 base short, with 13 bases between. CDR3 length: 16 residues. CDR3 bases: TGCGCCAGCAGCTTGGGGAGTTCTTCCAGGAACACTGAAGCTTTCTTT. Protein sequence: CASSLGSSSRNTEAFF.

As concerns this clone: Other DNA sequences of this sample code for an identical CDR3. V and J are TRBV5-6 and TRBJ2-7, with 7 bases fitting TRBD1. The CDR3 has 17 residues. V lost 0 bases to trimming and J lost 6 bases; unmatched junction nucleotides: 15. In germline, CDR1 is SGHDT, CDR2 YYEEEE. CDR3 in amino acids: CASSLARGGLAPLEQYF. CDR3 sequence (DNA): TGTGCCAGCAGCTTGGCCAGAGGGGGCCTTGCACCCCTCGAGCAGTACTTC.

V usage is TRBV24-1 and J usage is TRBJ1-5, with 7 nucleotides matching TRBD1. This CDR3 has 12 residues. Trimming removed 2 bases from V and 16 bases from J; junction bases left unmatched: 7. Germline V gives CDR1 KGHDR, CDR2 SFDVKD. The CDR3 sequence is CATSDWDRIYHF. The CDR3 DNA follows: TGTGCCACCAGTGATTGGGACAGAATTTATCATTTT.

This clone was seen only once. The J gene is TRBJ2-7, the V gene TRBV5-7, with TRBD2 matching 9 bases. TRBV5-7 is reported as an ORF; its role is uncertain. The CDR3 is 17 residues long. The V segment lost 3 bases and the J segment 0 bases; nucleotides outside the gene matches: 10. This CDR3 is CASSSQGTSRHSYEQYF. The CDR3 bases are TGTGCCAGCAGCTCCCAGGGGACTAGCCGCCACTCCTACGAGCAGTACTTC.

The chain carries TRBV7-3 and TRBJ2-7, with D possibly being TRBD1 (6 bases). The CDR3 is 16 residues long. CDR1 is SGHTA, CDR2 FQGTGA, per germline. The V end was cut by 6 bases, the J end by 7 bases, with 25 bases between. The CDR3 sequence: CASRTERRGYGLEQYF. In DNA, the CDR3 is TGTGCCAGCAGAACGGAGCGTAGGGGGTACGGTCTTGAGCAGTACTTC.

This sequence joins TRBV7-2 and TRBJ2-1; TRBD2 agrees at 7 bases. The CDR3 covers 17 residues. CDR1 and CDR2 from the germline V gene are SGHTA and FQGNSA. Trimming removed 3 bases from V and 9 bases from J; junction bases left unmatched: 17. CDR3 sequence reads: CASSLGRGGSLKGEQFF. CDR3 sequence (DNA): TGTGCCAGCAGCTTGGGTCGGGGCGGGAGCCTTAAGGGTGAGCAGTTCTTC.

J is TRBJ2-1 and V is TRBV5-1, with TRBD2 matching over 8 bases. The junction had 7 bases not matched to a gene; V was cut back by 0 bases and J by 8 bases. This CDR3 is built from 15 residues. Germline V CDR1 and CDR2: SGHRS, YFSETQ. Here the CDR3 reads CASSLVSGSIDEQFF. The CDR3 nucleotides read TGCGCCAGCAGCTTGGTCAGCGGGAGTATCGATGAGCAGTTCTTC.

This rearrangement joins TRBV7-2 to TRBJ1-5; maybe TRBD1 (5 bases). Germline V gene sequence: CDR1 SGHTA, CDR2 FQGNSA. V dropped 5 bases and J dropped 7 bases, with 12 bases sitting between them. The CDR3 runs 13 residues. The DNA of the CDR3 is TGTGCCAGCAGCCCCAGGGTAAACCAGCCCCAGCATTTT. It translates to CASSPRVNQPQHF.

The DNA of the CDR3 is TGTGCCAGCGGAGCGGGCTCCTATAATTCACCCCTCCACTTT. Translated: CASGAGSYNSPLHF. J is TRBJ1-6 and V is TRBV18; D is undetermined. CDR1 KGHSH and CDR2 LQKENI come from the germline V gene. The CDR3 has 14 residues. Trimming shortened V by 8 bases and J by 0 bases, and 8 bases separated the two germline ends.

The J gene is TRBJ1-3, the V gene TRBV7-2; TRBD1 matches 7 bases. This CDR3 has 18 amino acids. The germline V gene encodes CDR1 SGHTA and CDR2 FQGNSA. V lost 5 bases and J lost 2; bases outside the gene matches: 15. CDR3 sequence: CASSTHSFTGVTGNTIYF. The CDR3 bases are TGTGCCAGCAGCACACACTCCTTTACAGGGGTAACTGGAAACACCATATATTTT.

This chain connects TRBV5-1 to TRBJ2-5; a weak D match, TRBD2 (5 bases). Trimming took off 0 bases at V and 2 bases at J, with 11 bases between the two ends. This CDR3 is built from 15 residues. CDR1 is SGHRS, CDR2 YFSETQ, per germline. This CDR3 is CASSLVAGWQETQYF. The CDR3 DNA reads TGCGCCAGCAGCTTGGTGGCGGGCTGGCAAGAGACCCAGTACTTC.